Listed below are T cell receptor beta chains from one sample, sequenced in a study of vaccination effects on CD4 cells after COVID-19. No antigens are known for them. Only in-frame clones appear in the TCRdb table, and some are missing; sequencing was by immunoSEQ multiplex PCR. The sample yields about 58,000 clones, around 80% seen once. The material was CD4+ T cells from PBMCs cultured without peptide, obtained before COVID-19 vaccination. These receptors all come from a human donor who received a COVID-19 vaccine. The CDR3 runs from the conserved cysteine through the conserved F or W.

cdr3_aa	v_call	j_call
CASSLVTQETQYF	TRBV7-9	TRBJ2-5
CASSRDSVSNSPLHF	TRBV5-1	TRBJ1-6
CASSQRTSGSYTGELFF	TRBV4-1	TRBJ2-2
CASSLHPGRVTGELFF	TRBV7-3	TRBJ2-2
CASSFGGSGFQDTQYF	TRBV7-2	TRBJ2-3
CASSYSSGNQPQHF	TRBV6-6	TRBJ1-5
CASKVSGQSTDTQYF	TRBV5-1	TRBJ2-3
CASRDSLNYGYTF	TRBV6-5	TRBJ1-2
CASSFMPGGNSPLHF	TRBV7-3	TRBJ1-6
CASSLGGYNSPLHF	TRBV7-8	TRBJ1-6
CASSLVKDSKQFF	TRBV3-1/TRBV3-2	TRBJ2-1
CASSIIIGNTEAFF	TRBV6-1	TRBJ1-1
CASSYGRGAPWPQHF	TRBV6-5	TRBJ1-5
CASRGRRSGANVLTF	TRBV5-8	TRBJ2-6
CASSPPEGGDGYTF	TRBV7-9	TRBJ1-2
CASSLISGLNTEAFF	TRBV5-1	TRBJ1-1
CASSRRPNNEQFF	TRBV3-1/TRBV3-2	TRBJ2-1
CASSPGRLATGNTIYF	TRBV18	TRBJ1-3
CASSSGTADSPLHF	TRBV28	TRBJ1-6
CASSPPGTDTQYF	TRBV18	TRBJ2-3
CASSRGQINQPQHF	TRBV7-9	TRBJ1-5
CASSPTGITEAFF	TRBV11-3	TRBJ1-1
CASMARGGTTDTQYF	TRBV6-5	TRBJ2-3
CATSDGQYNEQFF	TRBV24-1	TRBJ2-1
CASSYFQDRGGEKLFF	TRBV6-6	TRBJ1-4